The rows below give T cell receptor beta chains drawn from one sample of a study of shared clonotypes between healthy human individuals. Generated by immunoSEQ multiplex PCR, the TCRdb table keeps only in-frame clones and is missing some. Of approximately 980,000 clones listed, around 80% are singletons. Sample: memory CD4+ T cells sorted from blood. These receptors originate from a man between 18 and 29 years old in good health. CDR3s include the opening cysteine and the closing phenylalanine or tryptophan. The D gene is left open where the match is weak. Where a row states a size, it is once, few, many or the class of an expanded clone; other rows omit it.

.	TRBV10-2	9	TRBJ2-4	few	CASKNIQYF	TGCGCCAGCAAAAACATTCAGTACTTC
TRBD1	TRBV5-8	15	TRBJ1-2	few	CASSKSGTGIYGYTF	TGTGCCAGCAGCAAATCCGGGACAGGGATCTATGGCTACACCTTC
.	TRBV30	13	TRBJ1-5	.	CAWSKGTRQPQHF	TGTGCCTGGAGTAAAGGGACGAGGCAGCCCCAGCATTTT
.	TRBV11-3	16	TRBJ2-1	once	CASSDVGSGGDVAQFF	TGTGCCAGCAGCGATGTCGGTTCCGGAGGCGACGTGGCACAGTTCTTC
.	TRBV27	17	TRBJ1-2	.	CASSLGGTPGRGYGYTF	TGTGCCAGCAGTTTAGGGGGGACCCCGGGACGCGGCTATGGCTACACCTTC
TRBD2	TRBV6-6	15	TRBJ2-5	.	CASSPGTSIWETQYF	TGTGCCAGCAGTCCCGGGACTAGTATTTGGGAGACCCAGTACTTC
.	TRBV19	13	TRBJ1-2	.	CASSIDPGSGYTF	TGTGCCAGTAGTATAGACCCAGGATCGGGCTACACCTTC
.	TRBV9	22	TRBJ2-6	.	CASSVERPKPGQVLSGANVLTF	TGTGCCAGCAGCGTAGAACGCCCTAAACCGGGACAAGTCCTATCTGGGGCCAACGTCCTGACTTTC
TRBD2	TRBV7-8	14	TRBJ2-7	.	CASSETSGRGEQYF	TGTGCCAGCAGCGAGACTAGCGGGAGAGGGGAGCAGTACTTC
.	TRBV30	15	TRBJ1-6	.	CAWGGTVLPDSPLHF	TGTGCCTGGGGGGGTACAGTCCTCCCAGATTCACCCCTCCACTTT
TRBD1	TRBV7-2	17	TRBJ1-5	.	CASSPLDRGRGNQPQHF	TGTGCCAGCAGCCCCCTGGACAGGGGGCGAGGGAATCAGCCCCAGCATTTT
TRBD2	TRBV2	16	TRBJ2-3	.	CASSAAPGLVTDTQYF	TGTGCCAGCAGTGCCGCTCCGGGACTAGTCACAGATACGCAGTATTTT
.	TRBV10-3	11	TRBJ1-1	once	CAISDYNEAFF	TGTGCCATCAGTGACTATAATGAAGCTTTCTTT
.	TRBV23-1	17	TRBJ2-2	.	CASRPKAGLLNTGELFF	TGCGCCAGCAGACCTAAGGCAGGGCTCTTGAACACCGGGGAGCTGTTTTTT
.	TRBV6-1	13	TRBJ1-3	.	CASSGDWGNTIYF	TGTGCCAGCAGTGGGGATTGGGGGAACACCATATATTTT
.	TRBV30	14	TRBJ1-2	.	CAWSLRMRDYGYTF	TGTGCCTGGAGTCTTCGGATGAGGGACTATGGCTACACCTTC
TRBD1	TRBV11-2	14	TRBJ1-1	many	CASSFVEGAGEAFF	TGTGCCAGCAGCTTTGTAGAGGGGGCTGGAGAAGCTTTCTTT
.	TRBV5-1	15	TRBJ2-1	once	CASSLWDRSYNEQFF	TGCGCCAGCAGCTTGTGGGACCGCTCCTACAATGAGCAGTTCTTC
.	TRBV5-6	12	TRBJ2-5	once	CASSLLGETQYF	TGTGCCAGCAGCTTGTTAGGAGAGACCCAGTACTTC
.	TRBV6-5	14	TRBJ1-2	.	CASSSGPGWGGYTF	TGTGCCAGCAGTTCGGGACCGGGGTGGGGTGGCTACACCTTC
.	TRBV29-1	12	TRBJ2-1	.	CSVEGVGDEQFF	TGCAGCGTTGAAGGGGTCGGGGATGAGCAGTTCTTC
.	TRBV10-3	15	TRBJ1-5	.	CAISESITVGQPQHF	TGTGCCATCAGTGAGTCGATTACGGTAGGGCAGCCCCAGCATTTT
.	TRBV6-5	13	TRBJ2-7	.	CASSSGPKYEQYF	TGTGCCAGCAGTTCCGGCCCTAAATACGAGCAGTACTTC
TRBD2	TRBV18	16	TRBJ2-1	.	CASSPPGTSGRGEQFF	TGTGCCAGCTCACCACCTGGGACTAGCGGGAGGGGTGAGCAGTTCTTC
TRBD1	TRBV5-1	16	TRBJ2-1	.	CASSLEGQSSRDEQFF	TGCGCCAGCAGCTTGGAGGGACAGTCCAGTCGGGATGAGCAGTTCTTC
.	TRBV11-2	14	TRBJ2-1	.	CASSLAGAWNEQFF	TGTGCCAGCAGCTTAGCGGGAGCCTGGAATGAGCAGTTCTTC
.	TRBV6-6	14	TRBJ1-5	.	CASSYEGRSVTQHF	TGTGCCAGCAGTTACGAGGGGCGCTCCGTTACCCAGCATTTT
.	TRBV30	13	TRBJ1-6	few	CAGRAQGRSPLHF	TGTGCCGGCCGGGCCCAAGGCCGCTCACCCCTCCACTTT
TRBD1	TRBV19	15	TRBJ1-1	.	CASSKGTGGWTEAFF	TGTGCCAGTAGTAAGGGGACAGGGGGCTGGACTGAAGCTTTCTTT
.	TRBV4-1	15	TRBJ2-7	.	CASSLGAAYSYEQYF	TGCGCCAGCAGCCTAGGAGCGGCCTATTCCTACGAGCAGTACTTC
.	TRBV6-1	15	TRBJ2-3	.	CASTSGQLNTDTQYF	TGTGCCAGCACTTCCGGACAGCTAAACACAGATACGCAGTATTTT
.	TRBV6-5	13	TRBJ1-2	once	CASRNSGGYGYTF	TGTGCCAGCAGAAACTCCGGGGGCTATGGCTACACCTTC
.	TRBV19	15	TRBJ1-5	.	CASSIGQSGYQPQHF	TGTGCCAGTAGTATAGGACAGTCTGGCTATCAGCCCCAGCATTTT
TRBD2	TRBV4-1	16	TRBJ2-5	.	CASSRELGLARETQYF	TGCGCCAGCAGCCGCGAACTAGGACTAGCGAGAGAGACCCAGTACTTC
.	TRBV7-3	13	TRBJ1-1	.	CASSLGTATEAFF	TGTGCCAGCAGCCTCGGGACTGCGACTGAAGCTTTCTTT
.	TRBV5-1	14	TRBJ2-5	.	CASTQGQGFETQYF	TGCGCCAGCACCCAGGGGCAGGGGTTTGAGACCCAGTACTTC
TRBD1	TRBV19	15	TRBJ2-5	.	CASSPGQGLVETQYF	TGTGCCAGTAGTCCGGGACAGGGATTGGTGGAGACCCAGTACTTC
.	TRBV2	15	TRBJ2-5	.	CASTPRDTPRETQYF	TGTGCCAGCACCCCCCGGGACACGCCCCGAGAGACCCAGTACTTC
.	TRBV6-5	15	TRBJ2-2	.	CASSSGTSNTGELFF	TGTGCCAGCAGCAGCGGAACCTCGAACACCGGGGAGCTGTTTTTT
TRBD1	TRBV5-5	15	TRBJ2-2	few	CASRFGTENTGELFF	TGTGCCAGCAGATTTGGGACAGAGAACACCGGGGAGCTGTTTTTT
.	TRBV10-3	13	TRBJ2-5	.	CAISEGDGETQYF	TGTGCCATCAGTGAGGGGGACGGAGAGACCCAGTACTTC
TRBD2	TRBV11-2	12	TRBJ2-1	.	CASSFGGNEQFF	TGTGCCAGCAGCTTCGGGGGGAATGAGCAGTTCTTC